Listed here are 8 T cell receptor beta chains from one sample, sequenced in a study of T cell clonality in common variable immunodeficiency. Study outcomes and limitations: Reportedly, TCR beta sequences from common variable immunodeficiency showed fewer deletions and N-nucleotide insertions.

The protocol was immunoSEQ multiplex PCR, while the TCRdb copy is restricted to in-frame clones and leaves out a portion. Recorded here are tens of thousands of clones, with no singletons, and the ten leading clones hold about 6.3%. Their antigen targets remain unknown. The sample taken for sequencing was peripheral blood mononuclear cells. These receptors originate from a human donor with common variable immunodeficiency.

At least ten counts were recorded for this clone. The CDR3 end lies 3 residues beyond the end of the read and is filled in from the germline J gene. The V call is TRBV7-2, the J call TRBJ2-7; TRBD1 agrees at 7 bases. The V and J ends lost 5 bases and 2 bases, in that order; junction bases with no gene match: 6. Germline V CDR1 and CDR2: SGHTA, FQGNSA. The CDR3 runs 14 residues. CDR3 loop: CASSRQGKTYEQYF. The sequenced part of the CDR3 DNA is TGTGCCAGCAGCCGACAGGGCAAAACCTACGAG. Full variable domain (missing parts from reference TRBV7-2 and TRBJ2-7): GAGVSQSPSNKVTEKGKDVELRCDPISGHTALYWYRQSLGQGLEFLIYFQGNSAPDKSGLPSDRFSAERTGGSVSTLTIQRTQQEDSAVYLCASSRQGKTYEQYFGPGTRLTVT.

In the case of this clone: The read ends 3 residues shy of where the CDR3 ends; the end is completed using the germline J gene. V is TRBV19 and J is TRBJ2-2; maybe TRBD2 (5 bases). The germline CDR1 and CDR2 sequences are LNHDA and SQIVND (reference sequence). The V and J ends lost 10 bases and 4 bases respectively, with 13 bases between them. The CDR3 runs to 13 residues. This CDR3 reads CATRTVPTGELFF. The CDR3 DNA, read in part, is TGTGCCACACGGACTGTACCCACCGGGGAG.

This clone was picked up many times. The read halts 3 residues ahead of the CDR3 end, with the missing end drawn from the germline J gene. The V gene is TRBV2, the J gene TRBJ1-5; 8 nucleotides line up with TRBD1. Trimming took 1 base from V and 1 from J; bases not matched to a gene: 3. The CDR3 consists of 16 residues. Looked up from germline, CDR1 is SNHLY and CDR2 is FYNNEI. CDR3 bases read: TGTGCCAGCAGTGAAGAGGCAGGGGGCAGCAATCAGCCC. It specifies CASSEEAGGSNQP. The complete CDR3 sequence is CASSEEAGGSNQPQHF.

This clone was seen more than once but under ten times. The read stops 3 residues short of the end of the CDR3; the missing end is completed from the germline J gene. V gene TRBV5-1 combines with J gene TRBJ2-7; D is unresolved. Trimming stripped 1 base from V and 2 bases from J, with 7 bases between. The germline CDR1 and CDR2 sequences are SGHRS and YFSETQ. CDR3 length: 13 residues. Incomplete CDR3 DNA: TGCGCCAGCAGCTTGTCTTTAGCCTACGAG. It codes for CASSLSLAYE. The full CDR3 protein reads CASSLSLAYEQYF.

There are many counts of this clone. The CDR3 is cut off 3 residues early in the read; its end comes from the germline J gene. V usage is TRBV18 and J usage is TRBJ1-6, with no clear D. Germline loops: CDR1 KGHSH, CDR2 LQKENI. V was trimmed by 6 bases and J by 10 bases, leaving 10 bases between them. CDR3 size: 12 residues. Partial CDR3 DNA: TGTGCCAGCTCCCAGGAGGGCTCACCC. Translated: CASSQEGSP. Given in full, the CDR3 is CASSQEGSPLHF.

At least ten counts were recorded for this clone. The read ends 3 residues early relative to the CDR3; the germline J gene fills the gap. The chain joins TRBV2 to TRBJ2-2; D is perhaps TRBD1 (6 bases). The V gene's germline CDR1 is SNHLY and CDR2 FYNNEI. V was cut by 4 bases and J by 4 bases, with 13 bases left in between. There are 15 residues in the CDR3. The CDR3 loop is CASSAYTGFTGELFF. The sequenced part of the CDR3 DNA is TGTGCCAGCAGTGCCTACACAGGGTTCACCGGGGAG.

As for this clone: The read ends 3 residues shy of where the CDR3 ends; the end is completed using the germline J gene. The chain is built from TRBV7-2 and TRBJ2-7; D gene uncertain. Germline V lookup: CDR1 SGHTA, CDR2 FQGNSA. V lost 4 bases to trimming and J lost 5 bases, with 9 bases between them. CDR3 size: 12 residues. The CDR3: CASSSLVDEQYF. The sequenced part of the CDR3 DNA is TGTGCCAGCAGCTCCCTAGTAGACGAG.

About this clone itself: The read is 3 residues too short to cover the CDR3 end, so that end is filled in from the germline J gene. V and J are TRBV19 and TRBJ2-5; maybe TRBD1 (6 bases). Trimming left V 3 bases short and J 6 bases short, with 11 bases between. CDR3 length: 13 residues. Germline CDR1 and CDR2: LNHDA and SQIVND (reference sequence). The CDR3 here is CASSIDRFKTQYF. The CDR3 DNA, read in part, is TGTGCCAGTAGTATTGACAGGTTTAAGACC.